The clone carrying this TCR beta chain showed up just a few times. The antigen is not known. V lost 6 bases to trimming and J lost 0 bases; unmatched junction nucleotides: 0. The CDR3 length is 14 residues. In germline, CDR1 is ENHRY, CDR2 SYGVKD. This sample was included in a study of identical twins. Study-wide points: Cord blood beta clonotypes present at high abundance carried fewer insertions; no such pattern appeared in memory repertoires. Instead of following the same donors, the conclusions were based on cross-sectional statistical analysis.

The cDNA had a unique molecular identifier and a template-switch universal primer site. A single record per CDR3 protein comes from TCRdb applying MiXCR to the 5' RACE reads. The sample includes 1.5 million to 2 million distinct CDR3 sequences, 25% to 35% of them seen just once. Among all donors, each was a healthy Caucasian. The chain has TRBV10-3 and TRBJ1-2, with TRBD1 matching over 11 bases. Specimen: cord blood. This TCR was recovered from a newborn girl in good health. The CDR3 bases are TGTGCCATCAGGGACAGGGGGCCTAACTATGGCTACACCTTC. Amino acids: CAIRDRGPNYGYTF.